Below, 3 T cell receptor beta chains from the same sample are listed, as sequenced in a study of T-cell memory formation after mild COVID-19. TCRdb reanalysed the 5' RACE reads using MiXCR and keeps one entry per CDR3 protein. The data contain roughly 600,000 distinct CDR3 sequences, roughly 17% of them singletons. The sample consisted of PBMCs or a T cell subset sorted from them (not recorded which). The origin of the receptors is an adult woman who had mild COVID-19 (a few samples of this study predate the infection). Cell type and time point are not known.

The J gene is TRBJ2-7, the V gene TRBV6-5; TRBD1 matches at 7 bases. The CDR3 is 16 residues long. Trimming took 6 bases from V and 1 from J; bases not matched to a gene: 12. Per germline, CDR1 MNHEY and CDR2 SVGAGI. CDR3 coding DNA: TGTGCCAGCAGAACTCCGACAGGGTACTTTTCCTACGAGCAGTACTTC. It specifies CASRTPTGYFSYEQYF.

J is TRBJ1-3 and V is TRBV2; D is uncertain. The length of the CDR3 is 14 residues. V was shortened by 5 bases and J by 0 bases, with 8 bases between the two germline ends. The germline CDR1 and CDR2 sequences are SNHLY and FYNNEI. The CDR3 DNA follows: TGTGCCAGCAGTCCCCAACTCTCTGGAAACACCATATATTTT. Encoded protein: CASSPQLSGNTIYF.

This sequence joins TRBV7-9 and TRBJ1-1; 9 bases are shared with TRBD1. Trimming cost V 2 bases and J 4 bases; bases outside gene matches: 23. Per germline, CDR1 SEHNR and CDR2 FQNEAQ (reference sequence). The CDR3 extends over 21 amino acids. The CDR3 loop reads CASSLRGGTGGRTRGITEAFF. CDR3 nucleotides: TGTGCCAGCAGCTTAAGAGGGGGAACAGGGGGCAGGACTCGTGGGATCACTGAAGCTTTCTTT.